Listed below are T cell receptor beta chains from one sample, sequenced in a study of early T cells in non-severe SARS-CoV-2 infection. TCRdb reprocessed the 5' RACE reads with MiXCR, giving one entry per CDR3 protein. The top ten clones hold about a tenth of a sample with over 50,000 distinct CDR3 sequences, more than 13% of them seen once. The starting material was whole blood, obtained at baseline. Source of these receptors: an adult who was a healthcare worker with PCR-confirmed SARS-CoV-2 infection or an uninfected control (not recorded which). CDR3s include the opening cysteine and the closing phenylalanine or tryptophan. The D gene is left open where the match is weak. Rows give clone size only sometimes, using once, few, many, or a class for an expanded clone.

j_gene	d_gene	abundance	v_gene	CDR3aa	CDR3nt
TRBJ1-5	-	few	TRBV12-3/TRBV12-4	CASSYRIVDQPQHF	TGTGCCAGCAGTTACCGGATTGTGGATCAGCCCCAGCATTTT
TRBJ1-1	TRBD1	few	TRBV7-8	CASSTTGPTTWTGGNTEAFF	TGTGCCAGCAGCACTACGGGCCCCACGACCTGGACAGGGGGGAACACTGAAGCTTTCTTT
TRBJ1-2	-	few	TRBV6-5	CASSYVGGGYTF	TGTGCCAGCAGTTACGTGGGGGGAGGCTACACCTTC
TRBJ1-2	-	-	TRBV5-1	CASSLVAGSQVDGYTF	TGCGCCAGCAGCTTGGTTGCTGGATCACAGGTGGATGGCTACACCTTC
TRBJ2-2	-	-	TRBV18	CASSPGSLNTGELFF	TGTGCCAGCTCACCAGGCAGTTTAAACACCGGGGAGCTGTTTTTT
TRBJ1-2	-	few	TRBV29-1	CSVDSYYGYTF	TGCAGCGTTGACAGCTACTATGGCTACACCTTC
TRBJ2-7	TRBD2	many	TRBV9	CASSVDSGEYSYEQYF	TGTGCCAGCAGCGTAGATAGCGGGGAATACTCCTACGAGCAGTACTTC
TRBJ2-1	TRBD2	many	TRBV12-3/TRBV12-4	CASSTSGGVSYNEQFF	TGTGCCAGCAGTACTAGCGGGGGAGTCTCCTACAATGAGCAGTTCTTC
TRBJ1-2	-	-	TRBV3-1	CASSPLASYGYTF	TGTGCCAGCAGCCCTTTGGCTAGCTATGGCTACACCTTC
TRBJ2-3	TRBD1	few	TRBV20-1	CSARRTGADTQYF	TGCAGTGCTAGGCGGACAGGGGCAGATACGCAGTATTTT
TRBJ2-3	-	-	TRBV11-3	CASSTGPTDTQYF	TGTGCCAGCAGCACCGGACCCACAGATACGCAGTATTTT
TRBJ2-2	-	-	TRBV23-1	CASSRRSQDRRTPGSCFF	-
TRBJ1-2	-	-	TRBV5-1	CASSLVGTGRIYGYTF	TGCGCCAGCAGCTTGGTGGGTACAGGGAGAATCTATGGCTACACCTTC
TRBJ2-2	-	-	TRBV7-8	CASSPYDQHTGELFF	TGTGCCAGCAGCCCCTACGACCAGCACACCGGGGAGCTGTTTTTT
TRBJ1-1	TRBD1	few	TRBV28	CASSFGTGAPTEAFF	TGTGCCAGCAGTTTTGGGACAGGGGCGCCCACTGAAGCTTTCTTT
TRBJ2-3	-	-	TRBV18	CASSIGSTDTQYF	TGTGCCAGCTCCATAGGCTCTACAGATACGCAGTATTTT
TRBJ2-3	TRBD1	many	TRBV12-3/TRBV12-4	CASSFLTGAGTDTQYF	TGTGCCAGCAGTTTCCTTACAGGGGCAGGTACAGATACGCAGTATTTT
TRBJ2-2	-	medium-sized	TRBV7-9	CASSLAAGELFF	TGTGCCAGCAGCTTAGCTGCCGGGGAGCTGTTTTTT
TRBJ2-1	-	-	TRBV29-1	CSVEGGSGANEQFF	TGCAGCGTTGAAGGGGGTAGCGGTGCTAATGAGCAGTTCTTC
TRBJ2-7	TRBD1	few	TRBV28	CASTLRDRGLSSYEQYF	TGTGCCAGCACCCTCCGGGACAGGGGCTTGAGCTCCTACGAGCAGTACTTC
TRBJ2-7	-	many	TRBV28	CASSSGTGTKNEQYF	TGTGCCAGCAGTTCTGGGACCGGGACAAAGAACGAGCAGTACTTC
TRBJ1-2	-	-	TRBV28	CASSFGQNYGYTF	TGTGCCAGCAGTTTTGGACAGAACTATGGCTACACCTTC
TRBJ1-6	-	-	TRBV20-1	CSARAQGSYNSPLHF	TGCAGTGCTAGAGCCCAGGGATCCTATAATTCACCCCTCCACTTT
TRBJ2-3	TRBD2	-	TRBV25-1	CASRTSGGATDTQYF	TGTGCCAGTCGGACTAGCGGGGGGGCCACAGATACGCAGTATTTT
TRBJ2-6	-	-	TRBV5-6	CASSLAIISGANVLTF	TGTGCCAGCAGCTTGGCCATAATCTCTGGGGCCAACGTCCTGACTTTC
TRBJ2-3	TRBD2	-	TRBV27	CASSFKLAPTSSTDTQYF	TGTGCCAGCAGTTTTAAACTAGCGCCTACCTCTAGCACAGATACGCAGTATTTT
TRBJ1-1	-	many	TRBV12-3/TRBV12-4	CASSLSALRDKFHKAFF	TGTGCCAGCAGTTTATCCGCGTTGAGGGACAAGTTTCATAAAGCTTTCTTT
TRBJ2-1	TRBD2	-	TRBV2	CASSVLAGGKKSSSYNEQFF	TGTGCCAGCAGTGTTCTAGCGGGAGGGAAAAAAAGCAGCTCCTACAATGAGCAGTTCTTC
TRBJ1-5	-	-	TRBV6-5	CASSYSAVLDQPQHF	TGTGCCAGCAGTTACTCAGCGGTACTCGATCAGCCCCAGCATTTT
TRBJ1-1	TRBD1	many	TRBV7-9	CASSKTGEGTEAFF	TGTGCCAGCAGCAAGACAGGGGAGGGCACTGAAGCTTTCTTT
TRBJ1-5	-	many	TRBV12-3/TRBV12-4	CASKSDGPNQPQHF	TGTGCCAGCAAATCGGACGGCCCCAATCAGCCCCAGCATTTT
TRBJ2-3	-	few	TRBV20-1	CSARVAGYGEDTQYF	TGCAGTGCTAGAGTTGCGGGCTACGGGGAAGATACGCAGTATTTT
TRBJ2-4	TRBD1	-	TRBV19	CASSSRTGGINIQYF	TGTGCCAGTAGTTCCCGGACAGGGGGCATAAACATTCAGTACTTC
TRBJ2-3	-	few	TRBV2	CASSEAPTPATQYF	TGTGCCAGCAGTGAAGCTCCCACCCCCGCTACGCAGTATTTT
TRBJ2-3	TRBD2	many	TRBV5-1	CASSPAASGSPDTQYF	TGCGCCAGCAGCCCCGCGGCTAGCGGGAGTCCAGATACGCAGTATTTT
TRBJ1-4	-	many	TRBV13	CASSPRGVEKLFF	TGTGCCAGCAGCCCCCGTGGGGTTGAAAAACTGTTTTTT
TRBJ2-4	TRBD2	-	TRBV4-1	CASSQDRAGGSQNIQYF	TGCGCCAGCAGCCAAGATAGGGCGGGAGGGTCACAAAACATTCAGTACTTC
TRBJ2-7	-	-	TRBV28	CASSVSGTFGWYF	TGTGCCAGCAGCGTATCCGGGACATTCGGCTGGTACTTC
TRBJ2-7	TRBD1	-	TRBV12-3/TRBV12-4	CASSSSPPGQGTYEQYF	TGTGCCAGCAGTTCCTCTCCGCCGGGACAGGGTACCTACGAGCAGTACTTC
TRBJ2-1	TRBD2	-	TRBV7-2	CASSSQAGVNEQFF	TGTGCCAGCAGCTCCCAGGCGGGAGTTAATGAGCAGTTCTTC
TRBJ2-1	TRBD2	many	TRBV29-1	CSVGLAGASSYNEQFF	TGCAGCGTCGGTCTAGCGGGCGCTAGCTCCTACAATGAGCAGTTCTTC